This T cell receptor beta chain was identified in a study of blood T cell repertoires in COVID-19. Study-wide context: The samples span acute and convalescent COVID-19 from the United States, Italy and Spain. Sample material is recorded as cDNA or gDNA derived from T cells, B-cell-depleted T cells, or PBMCs.

In the original processing: Amplification from reference gene primers served as the basis for estimated nucleated cell counts. The repertoire was sequenced with immunoSEQ multiplex PCR; TCRdb's copy has only in-frame clones and lacks some. D and trimming were read from the DNA, whereas the V and J calls and clone size are those reported in that table. There are approximately 100,000 clones in the sample; around 90% occur only once, and 3.5% lies in the top ten. This CDR3 has 15 amino acids. From germline, CDR1 is SGHAT and CDR2 FQNNGV. The junction had 6 bases not matched to a gene; V was cut back by 3 bases and J by 5 bases.

This TCR came from a human donor in a cohort sampled during active COVID-19. The sequenced sample consisted of peripheral blood. The chain is built from TRBV11-2 and TRBJ2-5; 10 bases align to TRBD1. CDR3 nucleotides: TGTGCCAGCAGCTTCGGGACAGGGGTACGGGAGACCCAGTACTTC. It encodes CASSFGTGVRETQYF. The full variable domain, rest sourced from reference TRBV11-2 and TRBJ2-5, is EAGVAQSPRYKIIEKRQSVAFWCNPISGHATLYWYQQILGQGPKLLIQFQNNGVVDDSQLPKDRFSAERLKGVDSTLKIQPAKLEDSAVYLCASSFGTGVRETQYFGPGTRLLVL.